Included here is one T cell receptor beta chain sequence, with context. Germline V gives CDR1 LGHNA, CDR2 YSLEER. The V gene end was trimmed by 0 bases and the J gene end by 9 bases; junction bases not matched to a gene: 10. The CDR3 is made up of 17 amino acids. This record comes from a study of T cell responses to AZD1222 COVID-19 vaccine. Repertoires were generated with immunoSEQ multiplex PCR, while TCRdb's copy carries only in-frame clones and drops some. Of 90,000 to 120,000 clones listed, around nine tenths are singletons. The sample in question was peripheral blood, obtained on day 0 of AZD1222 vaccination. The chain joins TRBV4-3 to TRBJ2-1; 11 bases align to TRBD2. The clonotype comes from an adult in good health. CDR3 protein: CASSQEGFSGRGGEQFF. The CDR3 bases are TGCGCCAGCAGCCAAGAAGGGTTTAGCGGGAGGGGTGGTGAGCAGTTCTTC.